The 32 T cell receptor beta chains below were found in one sample sequenced in a study of regulatory T cells in long-lasting Graves disease. HTBI primers from iRepertoire and Arm-PCR of CDR3 regions yielded the TCR beta libraries. TCRdb itself ran the multiplex PCR reads through MiXCR, one entry per CDR3 protein. The sample consists of about 450,000 distinct CDR3 sequences, about 25% of them appearing once. The time point here: persistent/refractory GD, antithyroid drugs over 5 years with positive TRAb. Making the TCR library involved RNA that had been extracted from PBMCs. Sample: peripheral blood mononuclear cells (PBMCs), taken when the disease was refractory, from a patient treated with antithyroid drugs. These receptor sequences come from a female donor with Graves disease.

This chain links TRBV5-1 with TRBJ1-1, with TRBD1 matching over 9 bases. V dropped 3 bases and J dropped 1; count of bases not matched to a gene: 7. The germline gives CDR1 SGHRS, CDR2 YFSETQ. This CDR3 is built from 16 residues. Written as DNA, the CDR3 is TGCGCCAGCAGCTCCGGGACAGGGAAACCGAACACTGAAGCTTTCTTT. Its protein is CASSSGTGKPNTEAFF. Full variable domain (remainder filled in from reference TRBV5-1 and TRBJ1-1): KAGVTQTPRYLIKTRGQQVTLSCSPISGHRSVSWYQQTPGQGLQFLFEYFSETQRNKGNFPGRFSGRQFSNSRSEMNVSTLELGDSALYLCASSSGTGKPNTEAFFGQGTRLTVV.

This clonotype was picked up many times. The chain recombines TRBV6-2 or TRBV6-3 with TRBJ1-2; no firm D call. Germline CDR1 MNHEY, CDR2 SVGEGT. V dropped 2 bases and J dropped 7 bases, with 17 bases sitting between them. This CDR3 has 15 residues. Here the CDR3 reads CASSYIPAVRFGYTF. DNA of the CDR3: TGTGCCAGCAGTTACATCCCAGCGGTACGCTTTGGCTACACCTTC.

This clonotype was seen only a few times. The rearrangement uses TRBV9 and TRBJ2-7; tentatively, D is TRBD1 or TRBD2 (5 bases each). V gave up 0 bases and J gave up 2 bases, with 12 bases separating them. The CDR3 spans 15 residues. Germline CDR1 reads SGDLS; CDR2 reads YYNGEE. CDR3 in amino acids: CASSVEGTPAYEQYF. Here the CDR3 DNA reads TGTGCCAGCAGCGTAGAGGGGACCCCGGCCTACGAGCAGTACTTC.

This sequence joins TRBV2 and TRBJ2-3; unclear D gene. Germline V gene data show CDR1 as SNHLY and CDR2 as FYNNEI. CDR3 length: 16 amino acids. V shed 4 bases and J shed 1 base, with 15 bases lying between them. DNA for the CDR3: TGTGCCAGCAGTGCGACCAGGATCGCTCGCACAGATACGCAGTATTTT. It translates to CASSATRIARTDTQYF. The variable domain in full, with the rest retrieved from reference TRBV2 and TRBJ2-3, is EPEVTQTPSHQVTQMGQEVILRCVPISNHLYFYWYRQILGQKVEFLVSFYNNEISEKSEIFDDQFSVERPDGSNFTLKIRSTKLEDSAMYFCASSATRIARTDTQYFGPGTRLTVL.

The sample holds a few counts of this clonotype. The chain combines TRBV5-1 with TRBJ2-7; the D call may be TRBD1 or TRBD2 (5 bases each). CDR3 size: 13 residues. Germline V gene sequence: CDR1 SGHRS, CDR2 YFSETQ. V lost 6 bases to trimming and J lost 3 bases, with 13 bases between them. The CDR3 sequence: CASKRGPSYEQYF. The CDR3 DNA follows: TGCGCCAGCAAGAGGGGCCCTAGCTACGAGCAGTACTTC.

This clonotype occurred a few times. V and J are TRBV20-1 and TRBJ2-5; a weak D match, TRBD1 (5 bases). V lost 6 bases to trimming and J lost 1 base, with 9 bases between them. The germline V gene encodes CDR1 DFQATT and CDR2 SNEGSKA (reference sequence). The CDR3 is 12 amino acids. CDR3 sequence reads: CSADSLQETQYF. The CDR3 nucleotides read TGCAGTGCCGACAGTCTCCAAGAGACCCAGTACTTC.

This clonotype was seen more than once but under ten times. J is TRBJ1-4 and V is TRBV5-4; unclear D gene. Trimming shortened V by 4 bases and J by 0 bases, and 10 bases separated the two germline ends. The CDR3 has 15 residues. Looked up from germline, CDR1 is SGHNT and CDR2 is YYREEE (reference sequence). The CDR3 DNA sequence: TGTGCCAGCAGCGATGACCCCTCAACTAATGAAAAACTGTTTTTT. Translating it yields CASSDDPSTNEKLFF.

Many counts were recorded for this clonotype. The V and J genes are TRBV28 and TRBJ1-2; 8 bases are shared with TRBD1. Germline CDR1 MDHEN, CDR2 SYDVKM. The CDR3 totals 12 residues. V trimming: 6 bases; J trimming: 7 bases; junction bases outside the gene matches: 4. The CDR3 protein is CASSRTGTGYTF. The DNA for the CDR3 is TGTGCCAGCAGCAGGACAGGGACTGGCTACACCTTC.

This clonotype has just a few counts. The chain is built from TRBV7-3 and TRBJ1-1, with TRBD1 as a possible D gene (5 bases). The CDR3 extends over 15 amino acids. V was clipped by 5 bases and J by 4 bases, with 17 bases between them. CDR1 and CDR2 (germline): SGHTA, FQGTGA. The CDR3 bases are TGTGCCAGCAGCCCCAATGATGGGGGGGTCACTGAAGCTTTCTTT. It codes for CASSPNDGGVTEAFF.

In its sample, this clonotype was seen a few times. The chain links TRBV20-1 to TRBJ1-4; D may be TRBD1 (5 bases). The CDR3 has 15 amino acids. The germline gives CDR1 DFQATT, CDR2 SNEGSKA (reference sequence). V gave up 1 base and J gave up 6 bases, with 15 bases separating them. CDR3 sequence: CSARGPGGAHEKLFF. DNA for the CDR3: TGCAGTGCTAGAGGGCCCGGCGGGGCCCATGAAAAACTGTTTTTT.

There are many counts of this clonotype. The chain joins TRBV27 to TRBJ2-7; the D gene is possibly TRBD2 (7 bases). Germline lookup yields CDR1 MNHEY and CDR2 SMNVEV (reference sequence). This CDR3 has 16 amino acids. The V gene lost 4 bases and the J gene lost 2 bases, with 18 bases spanning the gap. CDR3 residues: CASSSRRGGRTYEQYF. The CDR3 DNA reads TGTGCCAGCAGTTCACGCAGGGGAGGGAGAACCTACGAGCAGTACTTC.

This clonotype was detected only a few times. The chain carries TRBV5-1 and TRBJ2-6; perhaps TRBD2 as D (7 bases). V lost 4 bases, J lost 4 bases, and 21 bases lay in between. This CDR3 is built from 18 residues. The V gene's germline CDR1 is SGHRS and CDR2 YFSETQ. The CDR3 sequence is CASSRGGAYVLGANVLTF. In nucleotides, the CDR3 is TGCGCCAGCAGCCGTGGGGGGGCCTACGTCCTGGGGGCCAACGTCCTGACTTTC.

The rearrangement uses TRBV15 and TRBJ1-3, with a weak D call TRBD1 (5 bases). The germline gives CDR1 LNHNV, CDR2 YYDKDF (reference sequence). V dropped 1 base and J dropped 3 bases, with 10 bases sitting between them. The CDR3 runs 15 residues. The CDR3 DNA reads TGTGCCACCAGCAGAGCAGGGACCGATGGAAACACCATATATTTT. As protein: CATSRAGTDGNTIYF.

This clonotype was recorded many times. V and J are TRBV6-1 and TRBJ1-5; perhaps TRBD1 as D (5 bases). V was trimmed by 1 base and J by 7 bases, leaving 11 bases between them. Per germline, CDR1 MNHNS and CDR2 SASEGT. This CDR3 comprises 14 residues. CDR3 in amino acids: CASSEGQGRQPQHF. In DNA, the CDR3 is TGTGCCAGCAGTGAAGGTCAGGGAAGGCAGCCCCAGCATTTT.

This clonotype has ten or more counts. This chain links TRBV27 with TRBJ1-2; TRBD1 aligns across 7 bases. CDR3 length equals 13 residues. Germline V gene lookup returns CDR1 MNHEY and CDR2 SMNVEV (reference sequence). The ends lost 6 bases at V and 3 bases at J; junction bases unmatched: 4. The CDR3 region is CASSLQGDYGYTF. DNA for the CDR3: TGTGCCAGCAGCTTGCAGGGGGACTATGGCTACACCTTC.

V and J are TRBV11-2 and TRBJ2-4; 16 bases match TRBD2. Germline-derived CDR1 and CDR2 are SGHAT and FQNNGV. V shed 4 bases and J 0 bases; nucleotides not matched to a gene: 12. The CDR3 is made up of 21 amino acids. The DNA for the CDR3 is TGTGCCAGCAGCTCCGGACCTCGGGGACTAGCGGGAGGGCCAGCCAAAAACATTCAGTACTTC. Translation: CASSSGPRGLAGGPAKNIQYF. Using reference TRBV11-2 and TRBJ2-4 for the parts outside the CDR3, the full variable domain is EAGVAQSPRYKIIEKRQSVAFWCNPISGHATLYWYQQILGQGPKLLIQFQNNGVVDDSQLPKDRFSAERLKGVDSTLKIQPAKLEDSAVYLCASSSGPRGLAGGPAKNIQYFGAGTRLSVL.

This clonotype was found once. The V call is TRBV28, the J call TRBJ1-2, with TRBD1 as a possible D gene (6 bases). V was cut by 4 bases and J by 11 bases, with 17 bases left in between. Looked up from germline, CDR1 is MDHEN and CDR2 is SYDVKM. The CDR3 covers 13 residues. The CDR3 is CASSSRDIRRYTF. DNA for the CDR3: TGTGCCAGCAGTTCCCGGGACATTAGGAGATACACCTTC.

The chain uses TRBV24-1 and TRBJ2-5; D may correspond to TRBD1 or TRBD2 (6 bases each). The CDR3 spans 15 residues. Germline V lookup: CDR1 KGHDR, CDR2 SFDVKD. V gave up 5 bases and J gave up 5 bases, with 17 bases separating them. Here the CDR3 reads CATSAPTGAGETQYF. The CDR3 DNA reads TGTGCCACCAGTGCCCCGACGGGGGCCGGGGAGACCCAGTACTTC.

Ten or more counts support this clonotype. This chain uses TRBV6-1 with TRBJ2-7; 9 bases fit TRBD2. Germline trimming cut 2 bases from V and 0 bases from J; bases unmatched to any gene: 5. The CDR3 runs 16 residues. CDR1 MNHNS and CDR2 SASEGT come from the germline V gene. The CDR3 spells CASSELAGPSSYEQYF. CDR3 nucleotides: TGTGCCAGCAGTGAACTAGCGGGACCAAGCTCCTACGAGCAGTACTTC.

This clonotype was seen only a few times. The chain has TRBV19 and TRBJ2-1, with D uncertain. The CDR3 is 18 amino acids. Looked up from germline, CDR1 is LNHDA and CDR2 is SQIVND (reference sequence). V dropped 0 bases and J dropped 0 bases, with 15 bases sitting between them. The CDR3 region has the DNA TGTGCCAGTAGTATAGAGATCGCCGGGCCTTCCTCCTACAATGAGCAGTTCTTC. Protein: CASSIEIAGPSSYNEQFF.

Comments on this clonotype: A much larger clone lies one base from this, so it may be a read error. V usage is TRBV6-2 or TRBV6-3 and J usage is TRBJ1-1; TRBD1 might be the D (6 bases). Trimming shortened V by 2 bases and J by 4 bases, and 8 bases separated the two germline ends. This CDR3 is 13 amino acids long. Germline V CDR1 and CDR2: MNHEY, SVGEGT. Here the CDR3 DNA reads TGTGCCAGCAGTTACGGCAGGGGCACTGAAGCTTTCTTT. It encodes CASSYGRGTEAFF.

This clonotype has a handful of counts. This chain uses TRBV7-2 with TRBJ1-5; D may be TRBD1 (6 bases). CDR1 SGHTA and CDR2 FQGNSA come from the germline V gene. CDR3 length: 18 residues. Trimming left V 5 bases short and J 5 bases short, with 25 bases between. In DNA form, the CDR3 reads TGTGCCAGCAGCCGGCAGGGGACGGCGGTTAGAGGGTATCAGCCCCAGCATTTT. The encoded protein is CASSRQGTAVRGYQPQHF.

This chain uses TRBV20-1 with TRBJ1-3, with D maybe TRBD1 (5 bases). CDR3 length equals 14 residues. V was clipped by 3 bases and J by 0 bases, with 9 bases between them. Germline values: CDR1 DFQATT, CDR2 SNEGSKA (reference sequence). The CDR3 sequence is CSARGRRSGNTIYF. Here the CDR3 DNA reads TGCAGTGCTAGGGGACGGCGCTCTGGAAACACCATATATTTT.

This clonotype was seen ten or more times. The chain couples TRBV2 to TRBJ2-7, with D hard to call. The length of the CDR3 is 14 residues. Germline V lookup: CDR1 SNHLY, CDR2 FYNNEI. Trimming shortened V by 3 bases and J by 1 base, and 10 bases separated the two germline ends. CDR3 amino acids: CASSDSTFSYEQYF. In DNA, the CDR3 is TGTGCCAGCAGTGATTCGACTTTTTCCTACGAGCAGTACTTC.

This clonotype was recorded at least ten times. V and J are TRBV11-2 and TRBJ1-2, with D tentatively TRBD1 (6 bases). With 0 bases removed from V and 5 bases from J, the gap between germline ends came to 13 bases. The CDR3 has 15 residues. The germline V gene has CDR1 SGHAT and CDR2 FQNNGV. As DNA, the CDR3 is TGTGCCAGCAGCTTAGAGTCCCACAGGGTTTATGGCTACACCTTC. The encoded protein is CASSLESHRVYGYTF.

This clonotype was seen repeatedly, ten times or more. The V gene is TRBV6-1, the J gene TRBJ1-5; D uncertain. The CDR3 is made up of 14 amino acids. Trimming pared 5 bases from V and 0 bases from J, leaving 8 bases between. CDR1 is MNHNS, CDR2 SASEGT, per germline. CDR3 in amino acids: CASSPTNSNQPQHF. The DNA of the CDR3 is TGTGCCAGCAGTCCGACAAATAGCAATCAGCCCCAGCATTTT.

The chain combines TRBV6-1 with TRBJ1-2; D call uncertain. CDR1 and CDR2 (germline): MNHNS, SASEGT. V was clipped by 8 bases and J by 2 bases, with 6 bases between them. CDR3 size: 11 residues. The CDR3 here is CASVSNYGYTF. Here the CDR3 DNA reads TGTGCCAGCGTGTCGAACTATGGCTACACCTTC.

The table lists this clonotype with many counts. This chain uses TRBV2 with TRBJ1-2; D call uncertain. The CDR3 extends over 13 amino acids. The V end lost 6 bases, the J end lost 4 bases, and 12 bases lay between the germline ends. The germline V gene encodes CDR1 SNHLY and CDR2 FYNNEI. In DNA form, the CDR3 reads TGTGCCAGCAGCGATCTGGGGAGCTATGGCTACACCTTC. Translating gives CASSDLGSYGYTF.

The chain employs TRBV28 and TRBJ1-2; a possible D gene is TRBD1 (5 bases). V was clipped by 7 bases and J by 3 bases, with 21 bases between them. Germline V gives CDR1 MDHEN, CDR2 SYDVKM. The CDR3 totals 16 residues. Written as DNA, the CDR3 is TGTGCCAGCACCCAGGGATTTGGAGTCAGGGACTATGGCTACACCTTC. Translation gives CASTQGFGVRDYGYTF.

This clonotype showed up just a few times. The chain has TRBV28 and TRBJ1-3; a weak D match, TRBD1 (6 bases). Germline CDR1 MDHEN, CDR2 SYDVKM. Trimming left V 6 bases short and J 2 bases short, with 11 bases between. CDR3 length: 14 amino acids. Here the CDR3 reads CASSHPGAGNTIYF. CDR3 sequence (DNA): TGTGCCAGCAGCCACCCAGGGGCTGGAAACACCATATATTTT.

The chain uses TRBV6-1 and TRBJ1-5, with D possibly being TRBD1 (5 bases). The germline V gene has CDR1 MNHNS and CDR2 SASEGT. The CDR3 extends over 14 amino acids. V lost 8 bases and J 2 bases, leaving 13 bases between the germline ends. CDR3 DNA sequence: TGTGCCAGCGGGGGGGGGAGAGGCAATCAGCCCCAGCATTTT. Amino acids: CASGGGRGNQPQHF.

The table lists this clonotype with many counts. The germline gene is not matched at one end of the junction; a read error may be the cause. V gene TRBV12-3 or TRBV12-4 combines with J gene TRBJ2-2, with a weak D call TRBD1 (5 bases). The CDR3 spans 14 residues. The chain's CDR3 is CASSLGQNTGELFF. The CDR3 DNA reads TGTGCCAGCAGCTTAGGACAGAACACCGGGGAGCTGTTTTTT.